This record concerns one TCR beta chain sequence. The sample belongs to a study of blood T cell repertoires in COVID-19. In germline, CDR1 is SGHRS, CDR2 YFSETQ. The CDR3 loop spans 15 amino acids. Trimming at V came to 5 bases and at J to 3 bases, leaving 5 bases not matched to a gene. This table comes from immunoSEQ multiplex PCR, and its TCRdb copy is limited to in-frame clones, with some not included. The data contain a few hundred thousand clones, approximately 88% of them seen just once; the ten biggest clones take up 1.8%. Cohort 3 recovered donors had two negative PCRs, clearance, or symptom resolution.

Sequencing used PBMCs or T cells enriched from blood (not recorded which). The chain is built from TRBV5-1 and TRBJ2-3; 11 bases align to TRBD1. The clonotype comes from a middle-aged woman who had recovered from COVID-19. The DNA for the CDR3 is TGCGCCAGCAGTCTGGGACAGGGGGGTACAGATACGCAGTATTTT. This sequence encodes CASSLGQGGTDTQYF.